Included here is one T cell receptor (beta chain) sequence, with context. This clonotype showed up just a few times. Its antigen remains undetermined. One base away there is no much larger clone; base qualities are not given. The roughly 38 donors, aged roughly 6 to 95 years, were systemically healthy Caucasian individuals from Russia. Each donor gave roughly 11 milliliters of peripheral blood, drawn into EDTA-treated Vacutainer tubes. Ficoll-Paque density-gradient centrifugation was used to isolate PBMCs, with at least 6 million per sample. Trizol reagent was used to extract total RNA from PBMCs, with at least 5.5 micrograms per sample. Naive CD45RAhigh/CD27high T cell percentages were measured by flow cytometry on a PBMC aliquot from every donor. This record comes from a study of blood T cells in healthy people across ages (dated by TCRdb to between 2015 and 2016). Broadly, across the study: Template switching captured roughly one uniquely barcoded TCR beta cDNA molecule per two T cells in model experiments. The donors were split into four age groups: young (average 16 years), middle-aged (about 40), aged (approximately 59) and long-lived (about 82). Using the same blood draw, the study looked at two additional independent replicas of 1 million unique cDNA reads for two donors, one aged 18 to 30 and the other aged 80 or older. Age-related changes in TCR beta repertoire diversity were measured in the study by deep sequencing normalized with unique cDNA molecular identifiers.

Library prep was done by 5' RACE. For sequencing, an Illumina HiSeq 2500 was employed. A second PCR of roughly 7 to 11 cycles was run with a J-beta primer mix and a sample-barcoded 5' primer. A template-switch 5' adaptor carrying 12 random nucleotides introduced a unique molecular identifier onto each TCR beta cDNA molecule. Each sample yielded at least 2.5 million CDR3-containing paired-end reads. First-strand cDNA synthesis was performed from all RNA using the Mint cDNA synthesis kit, with priming by a TRBC-specific oligonucleotide. After uracil-DNA glycosylase treatment, a first 18-cycle PCR used universal primers M1SS and BC2_uni_R on all cDNA. The published analysis was carried out like this. For normalization, 1 million high-quality reads, each with a distinct molecular identifier, were randomly selected from each sample. Reads with shared molecular identifiers were discarded instead of being binned into consensus sequences. MiTCR, set to a Q25 quality threshold and the strictest error-elimination algorithm, was used for CDR3 identification, clonotype clustering and error correction. A nonparametric unseen species model with Euler transformation was used to estimate a lower bound on total TCR beta diversity. TCRdb took the public reads, trimmed them with fastp at Q25, ran MiXCR for clone calling and kept in-frame beta chains. Entries that share a CDR3 protein sequence are merged under the most common genes and DNA. TCRdb's processing, not the study's, gives the V and J calls here. Counted in this sample were about 780,000 distinct CDR3 sequences; roughly 24% of them appeared once. The top ten clones comprise around 2.9% of the sample.

The research as a whole found: As age increased, observed TCR beta diversity per million T cells dropped in a roughly linear way, and a significant reduction was already evident by age roughly 40. The long-lived group showed more naive CD4+ T cells, fewer expanded clones and increased TCR diversity than the aged group, suggesting age selection. Since profiling was done on bulk unsorted PBMCs, naive and antigen-experienced compartments could not be conclusively compared. There was a strong correlation between observed TCR beta diversity and the percentage of naive T cells measured by flow cytometry. Estimates of total diversity based on one million sequenced T cells were regarded as lower bounds and as underestimates. The CMV infection status of donors was not known, potentially confounding age-related changes in expanded clonotypes.

Based on the germline V gene, the CDR1 and CDR2 sequences are SGHTA and FQGNSA. Including the terminal cysteine and phenylalanine, the CDR3 comprises 14 residues. The DNA shown is the 42-base CDR3, in frame from base 1. The same sample was also used in a study of T cells of mothers and their children. As the second paper documents: The donors were nine systemically healthy Caucasian individuals, made up of three mothers and their six children. cDNA synthesis consumed the entire amount of extracted RNA, loaded at approximately 1.6 ug RNA in each 15 ul reaction. Sample barcodes and 2-4 random nucleotides were added via the M1S primer in the second PCR. Over 9 million TCR beta CDR3 reads were obtained for each mother, and 2.5 million to 3 million reads were obtained for each child. Thymic selection similarly shapes TCR recombination output in related and unrelated pairs, with minor effect from inherited differences. Normalized repertoire overlap was always found to be slightly, but never significantly, higher in related mother-child pairs than in unrelated mother-child pairs. With a sensitivity of approximately 92 clones per million clonotypes, no persistent microchimeric T cell clones were detected. To look for features that set related mother-child pairs apart from unrelated individuals, the researchers ran deep NGS to compare the TCR beta repertoires of mothers and children. On average, the children were about 12 +/- 4 years old, while the mothers were approximately 40 +/- 4 years old. After adapter ligation with NEBNext reagents, the libraries were sequenced on Illumina HiSeq 2000 with 100+100 nt paired-end reads. To avoid cross-contamination, the mother libraries and the child libraries were prepared a month apart and sequenced in separate runs. Between roughly 500,000 and 2,100,000 distinct TCR beta clonotypes were identified per donor. Naive TCR beta clonotypes were estimated from low-frequency clonotypes matched to each donor's FACS-determined naive share, without sorting.

Input material: blood. This receptor was taken from a boy younger than 18 in good health. The V gene is TRBV7-2 and the J gene is TRBJ2-5, with the D call perhaps TRBD1 or TRBD2, as 6 bases match in each case. Near its end, the DNA agrees better with TRBJ2-7, so the J call may be wrong. The DNA sequence reads TGTGCCAGCAGCTTAGGGGGGGCTCCCCACGAGCAGTACTTC. The translation is CASSLGGAPHEQYF.